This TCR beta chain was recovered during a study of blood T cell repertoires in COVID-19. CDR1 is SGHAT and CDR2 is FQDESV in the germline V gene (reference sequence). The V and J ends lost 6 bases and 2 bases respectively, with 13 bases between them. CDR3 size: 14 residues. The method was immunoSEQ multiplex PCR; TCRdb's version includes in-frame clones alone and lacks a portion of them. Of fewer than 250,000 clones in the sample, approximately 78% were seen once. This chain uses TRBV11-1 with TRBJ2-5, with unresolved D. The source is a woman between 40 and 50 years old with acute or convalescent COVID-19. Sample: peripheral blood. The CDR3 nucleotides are TGTGCCAGCAGAAGGAGTTTCCCGCAAGAGACCCAGTACTTC. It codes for CASRRSFPQETQYF.